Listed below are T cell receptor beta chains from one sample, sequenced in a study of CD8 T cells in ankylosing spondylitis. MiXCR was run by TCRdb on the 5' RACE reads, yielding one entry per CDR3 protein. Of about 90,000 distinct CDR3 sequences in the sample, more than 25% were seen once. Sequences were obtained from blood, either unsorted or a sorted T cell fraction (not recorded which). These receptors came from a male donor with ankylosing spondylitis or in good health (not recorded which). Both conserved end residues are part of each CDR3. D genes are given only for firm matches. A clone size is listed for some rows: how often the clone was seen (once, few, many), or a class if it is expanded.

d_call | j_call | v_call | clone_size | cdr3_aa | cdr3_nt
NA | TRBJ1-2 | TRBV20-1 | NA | CSASDGVEGFSGYTF | TGCAGTGCTAGCGACGGGGTCGAGGGGTTTTCTGGCTACACCTTC
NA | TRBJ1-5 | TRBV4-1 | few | CASSPGVENNQPQHF | TGCGCCAGCAGCCCGGGGGTAGAAAACAATCAGCCCCAGCATTTT
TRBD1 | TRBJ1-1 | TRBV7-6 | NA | CASSLDTGTGRNTEAFF | TGTGCCAGCAGCTTAGACACAGGGACAGGGCGGAACACTGAAGCTTTCTTT
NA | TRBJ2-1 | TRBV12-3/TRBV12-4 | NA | CASKKPNPEEQFF | TGTGCCAGCAAAAAACCAAACCCGGAAGAGCAGTTCTTC
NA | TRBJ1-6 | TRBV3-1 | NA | CASSPSRASPLHF | TGTGCCAGCAGCCCCTCAAGGGCCTCACCCCTCCACTTT
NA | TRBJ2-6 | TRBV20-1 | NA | CSARQSSGANVLTF | TGCAGTGCTAGACAGAGCTCTGGGGCCAACGTCCTGACTTTC
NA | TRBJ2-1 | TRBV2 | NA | CASSVNWYNEQFF | TGTGCCAGCAGTGTAAACTGGTACAATGAGCAGTTCTTC
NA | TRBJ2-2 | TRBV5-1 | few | CASSLEDETGELFF | TGCGCCAGCAGCTTGGAGGACGAGACCGGGGAGCTGTTTTTT
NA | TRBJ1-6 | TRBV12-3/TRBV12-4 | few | CASSLDMKNSPLHF | TGTGCCAGCAGTCTGGACATGAAGAATTCACCCCTCCACTTT
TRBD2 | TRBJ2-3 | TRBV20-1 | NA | CSASQAGGPREDTQYF | TGCAGTGCTAGTCAAGCGGGAGGGCCTCGGGAAGATACGCAGTATTTT